This T cell receptor (beta chain) came from a study of blood T cell repertoires in COVID-19. Germline V gene data show CDR1 as MNHEY and CDR2 as SVGEGT. CDR3 length: 15 amino acids. V shed 6 bases, J shed 3 bases, and the junction held 7 bases outside the gene matches. Clones were read by immunoSEQ multiplex PCR, and TCRdb kept only the in-frame ones, dropping some. The table has 300,000 or so clones, 65% to 90% seen once. The V call is TRBV6-2 or TRBV6-3, the J call TRBJ2-4; 8 positions agree with TRBD1. The source material was PBMCs or T cells enriched from blood (not recorded which). This receptor was obtained from a woman aged 40 to 49 with acute COVID-19. The CDR3 DNA reads as TGTGCCAGCAGCGAGTTACAGGGGGTCAAAAACATTCAGTACTTC. Translation: CASSELQGVKNIQYF.